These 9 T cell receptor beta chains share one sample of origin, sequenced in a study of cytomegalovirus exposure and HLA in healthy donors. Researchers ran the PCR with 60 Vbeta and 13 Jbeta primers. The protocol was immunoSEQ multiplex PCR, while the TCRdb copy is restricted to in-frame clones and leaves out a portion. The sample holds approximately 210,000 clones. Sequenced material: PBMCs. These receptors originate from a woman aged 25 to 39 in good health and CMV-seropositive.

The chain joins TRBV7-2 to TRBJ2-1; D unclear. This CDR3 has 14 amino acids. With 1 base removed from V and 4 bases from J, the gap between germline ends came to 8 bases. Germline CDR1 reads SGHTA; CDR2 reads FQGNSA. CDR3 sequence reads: CASSLGAPYNEQFF. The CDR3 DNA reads TGTGCCAGCAGCTTAGGGGCGCCTTACAATGAGCAGTTCTTC.

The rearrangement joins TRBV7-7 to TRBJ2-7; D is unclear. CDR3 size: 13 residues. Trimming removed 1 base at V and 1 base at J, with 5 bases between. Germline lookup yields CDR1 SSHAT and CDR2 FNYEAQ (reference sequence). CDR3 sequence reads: CASSLGISYEQYF. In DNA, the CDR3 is TGTGCCAGCAGCTTAGGTATTTCCTACGAGCAGTACTTC.

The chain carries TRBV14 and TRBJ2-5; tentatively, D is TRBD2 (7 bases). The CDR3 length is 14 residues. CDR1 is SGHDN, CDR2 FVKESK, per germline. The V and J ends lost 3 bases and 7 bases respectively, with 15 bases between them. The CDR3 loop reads CASSQGEGDATQYF. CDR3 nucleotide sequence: TGTGCCAGCAGCCAGGGGGAGGGGGACGCGACCCAGTACTTC. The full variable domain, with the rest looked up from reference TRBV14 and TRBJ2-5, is EAGVTQFPSHSVIEKGQTVTLRCDPISGHDNLYWYRRVMGKEIKFLLHFVKESKQDESGMPNNRFLAERTGGTYSTLKVQPAELEDSGVYFCASSQGEGDATQYFGPGTRLLVL.

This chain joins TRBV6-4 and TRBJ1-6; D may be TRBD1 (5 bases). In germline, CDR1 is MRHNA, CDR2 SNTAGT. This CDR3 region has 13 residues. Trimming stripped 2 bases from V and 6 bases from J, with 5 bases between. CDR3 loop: CASSDRGNSPLHF. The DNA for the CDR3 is TGTGCCAGCAGTGACAGGGGTAATTCACCCCTCCACTTT.

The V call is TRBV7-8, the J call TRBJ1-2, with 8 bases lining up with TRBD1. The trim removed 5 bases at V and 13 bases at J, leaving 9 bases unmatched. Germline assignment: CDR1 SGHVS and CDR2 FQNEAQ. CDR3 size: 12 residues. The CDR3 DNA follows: TGTGCCAGCAGCCCCCGGGACAGGCGGGCCACCTTC. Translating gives CASSPRDRRATF.

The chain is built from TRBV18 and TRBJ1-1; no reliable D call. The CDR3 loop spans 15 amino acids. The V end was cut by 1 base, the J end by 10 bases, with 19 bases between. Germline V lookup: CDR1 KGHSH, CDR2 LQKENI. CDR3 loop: CASSPRDGVSGGAFF. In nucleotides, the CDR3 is TGTGCCAGCTCACCACGGGATGGGGTCTCGGGAGGAGCTTTCTTT.

The CDR3 DNA is TGCGCCAGCAGCCAAGAGGGGACAGGGACATACAATGAGCAGTTCTTC. Amino acids: CASSQEGTGTYNEQFF. This sequence joins TRBV4-3 and TRBJ2-1; 9 nucleotides agree with TRBD1. After removal of 0 bases from V and 4 bases from J, the junction contained 4 bases not matched to a gene. Germline CDR1 is LGHNA and CDR2 is YSLEER. CDR3 size: 16 residues.

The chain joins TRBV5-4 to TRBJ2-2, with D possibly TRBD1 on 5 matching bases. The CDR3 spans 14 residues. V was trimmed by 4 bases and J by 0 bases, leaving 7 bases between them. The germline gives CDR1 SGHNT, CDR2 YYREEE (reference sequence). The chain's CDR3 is CASSQTANTGELFF. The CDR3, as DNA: TGTGCCAGCAGCCAGACAGCGAACACCGGGGAGCTGTTTTTT. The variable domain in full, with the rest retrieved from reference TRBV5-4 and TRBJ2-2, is ETGVTQSPTHLIKTRGQQVTLRCSSQSGHNTVSWYQQALGQGPQFIFQYYREEENGRGNFPPRFSGLQFPNYSSELNVNALELDDSALYLCASSQTANTGELFFGEGSRLTVL.

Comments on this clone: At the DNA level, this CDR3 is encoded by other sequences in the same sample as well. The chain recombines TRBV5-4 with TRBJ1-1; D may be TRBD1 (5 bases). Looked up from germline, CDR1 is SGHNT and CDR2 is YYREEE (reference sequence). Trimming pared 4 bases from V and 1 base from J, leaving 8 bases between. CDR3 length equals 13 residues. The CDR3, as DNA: TGTGCCAGCAGCCCAGGGTCGAACACTGAAGCTTTCTTT. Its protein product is CASSPGSNTEAFF. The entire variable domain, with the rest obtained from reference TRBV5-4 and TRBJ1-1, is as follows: ETGVTQSPTHLIKTRGQQVTLRCSSQSGHNTVSWYQQALGQGPQFIFQYYREEENGRGNFPPRFSGLQFPNYSSELNVNALELDDSALYLCASSPGSNTEAFFGQGTRLTVV.